This TCR beta chain appears in the sequencing data of a study of blood T cell repertoires in COVID-19. Study details: Acute and convalescent COVID-19 samples came from the United States, Italy and Spain.

Methods used by the authors: Amplifying reference gene primers gave estimates of nucleated cell counts. Clones were sequenced by immunoSEQ multiplex PCR, and TCRdb holds only the in-frame ones, with some missing. The DNA was the basis for D and trimming; V, J and clone size are from that table. The table lists under 250,000 clones, about 80% of them singletons. This TCR came from a young man who had recovered from COVID-19. The sequenced sample consisted of peripheral blood.

In DNA, the CDR3 is TGTGCCAGCAGCCAAGGTCACGAGGACAGGGGGGGTAATGAAAAACTGTTTTTT. Protein sequence: CASSQGHEDRGGNEKLFF. This chain links TRBV14 with TRBJ1-4; TRBD1 agrees at 10 bases. Losses at the gene ends were 1 base for V and 4 bases for J; bases not matched to a gene: 9. The CDR3 extends over 18 amino acids. Germline assignment: CDR1 SGHDN and CDR2 FVKESK. The full variable domain, with the rest looked up from reference TRBV14 and TRBJ1-4, is EAGVTQFPSHSVIEKGQTVTLRCDPISGHDNLYWYRRVMGKEIKFLLHFVKESKQDESGMPNNRFLAERTGGTYSTLKVQPAELEDSGVYFCASSQGHEDRGGNEKLFFGSGTQLSVL.